A single sample is the source of the 15 T cell receptor beta chains below, sequenced in a study of CD8 T cells in ankylosing spondylitis. Notes on the study in general: There was a TCR beta motif, made of several highly homologous variants, that appeared characteristic of ankylosing spondylitis blood.

No cognate antigen is known for these TCRs. TCRdb re-analysed the 5' RACE reads in MiXCR, keeping a single row per CDR3 protein. The repertoire holds about 700,000 distinct CDR3 sequences, around 19% seen once, with roughly a fifth in the top ten. Sequencing used blood, either unsorted or a sorted T cell fraction (not recorded which). The receptors originated from a male donor with ankylosing spondylitis.

The CDR3 reads CASSYTGQPQHF. In nucleotides, the CDR3 is TGTGCCAGCAGTTACACCGGTCAGCCCCAGCATTTT. The chain combines TRBV6-2 or TRBV6-3 with TRBJ1-5, with D unclear. The CDR3 is made up of 12 amino acids. Trimming took 2 bases from V and 6 from J, leaving 5 bases between them. Germline assignment: CDR1 MNHEY and CDR2 SVGEGT.

This chain connects TRBV20-1 to TRBJ2-3; TRBD2 agrees at 12 bases. CDR3 length: 17 residues. From germline, CDR1 is DFQATT and CDR2 SNEGSKA (reference sequence). Germline trimming cut 2 bases from V and 6 bases from J; bases unmatched to any gene: 12. The CDR3 nucleotides are TGCAGTGCTAGATCGTATACTAGCGGGGGGACTCGGGATACGCAGTATTTT. This sequence encodes CSARSYTSGGTRDTQYF.

CDR3 sequence reads: CASSQGQGGYNEQFF. CDR3 coding DNA: TGTGCCAGCAGCCAAGGACAGGGGGGCTACAATGAGCAGTTCTTC. The chain couples TRBV4-2 to TRBJ2-1; 9 bases are shared with TRBD1. The J segment lost 3 bases and the V segment lost 1 base, leaving 1 base of the junction unmatched. CDR1 and CDR2 (germline): LGHNA, YNFKEQ. The CDR3 spans 15 residues.

The chain couples TRBV6-2 or TRBV6-3 to TRBJ2-1; 10 bases align to TRBD1. This CDR3 region has 15 residues. With 2 bases clipped from V and 7 bases from J, the junction kept 5 bases outside the gene matches. Germline V gives CDR1 MNHEY, CDR2 SVGEGT. The CDR3 protein is CASSYGGTGENEQFF. The CDR3 nucleotides read TGTGCCAGCAGTTACGGTGGGACAGGGGAGAATGAGCAGTTCTTC.

The J gene is TRBJ2-6, the V gene TRBV4-3, with D possibly matching TRBD1 (6 bases). This CDR3 has 18 amino acids. Germline V gene data show CDR1 as LGHNA and CDR2 as YSLEER. The ends were cut back, 4 bases at V and 0 bases at J, with 16 bases in the middle. In DNA form, the CDR3 reads TGCGCCAGCAGCCGTGAACGGGACACTACCTCTGGGGCCAACGTCCTGACTTTC. Amino acid sequence: CASSRERDTTSGANVLTF.

In this sample, this clonotype turned up a few times. This chain uses TRBV28 with TRBJ2-7, with 10 bases identical to TRBD2. The V and J ends lost 0 bases and 3 bases, in that order; junction bases with no gene match: 2. The CDR3 is 15 residues long. The germline CDR1 and CDR2 sequences are MDHEN and SYDVKM. The CDR3, as DNA: TGTGCCAGCAGTTTATGGACTAGCGGGTTCTACGAGCAGTACTTC. This sequence encodes CASSLWTSGFYEQYF. The variable domain in full, completed from reference TRBV28 and TRBJ2-7, reads DVKVTQSSRYLVKRTGEKVFLECVQDMDHENMFWYRQDPGLGLRLIYFSYDVKMKEKGDIPEGYSVSREKKERFSLILESASTNQTSMYLCASSLWTSGFYEQYFGPGTRLTVT.

This clonotype was observed a handful of times. The V and J genes are TRBV11-1 and TRBJ2-1; TRBD2 aligns across 12 bases. This CDR3 is built from 18 residues. The V and J ends lost 1 base and 3 bases, in that order; junction bases with no gene match: 7. Germline CDR1 and CDR2: SGHAT and FQDESV (reference sequence). CDR3 in amino acids: CASSLGLAGGKLYNEQFF. Written as DNA, the CDR3 is TGTGCCAGCAGCTTAGGCCTAGCGGGGGGGAAACTCTACAATGAGCAGTTCTTC.

The rearrangement uses TRBV7-8 and TRBJ2-5, with D unclear. V shed 6 bases and J shed 1 base, with 18 bases lying between them. The V gene's germline CDR1 is SGHVS and CDR2 FQNEAQ. The CDR3 totals 16 residues. CDR3 in amino acids: CASSPLLGKLQETQYF. The CDR3 nucleotides read TGTGCCAGCAGTCCACTGTTGGGGAAACTCCAAGAGACCCAGTACTTC. Variable domain in full (rest from reference TRBV7-8 and TRBJ2-5): GAGVSQSPRYKVAKRGQDVALRCDPISGHVSLFWYQQALGQGPEFLTYFQNEAQLDKSGLPSDRFFAERPEGSVSTLKIQRTQQEDSAVYLCASSPLLGKLQETQYFGPGTRLLVL.

In its sample, this clonotype was seen once. The chain uses TRBV12-3 or TRBV12-4 and TRBJ1-2; TRBD1 agrees at 10 bases. CDR3 size: 13 residues. Losses at the gene ends were 5 bases for V and 8 bases for J; bases not matched to a gene: 5. The CDR3 reads CASSTGQGSGYTF. The CDR3 coding sequence is TGTGCCAGCAGTACGGGACAGGGGAGCGGCTACACCTTC.

The V call is TRBV4-3, the J call TRBJ1-4; possibly TRBD1 for D (5 bases). V was pared by 3 bases and J by 8 bases, with 19 bases between. Germline V lookup: CDR1 LGHNA, CDR2 YSLEER. This CDR3 has 16 amino acids. CDR3 nucleotides: TGCGCCAGCAGCCACCTTTCGGCCAGGGATGGCGAAAAACTGTTTTTT. Its translation: CASSHLSARDGEKLFF.

This clonotype was observed a handful of times. This rearrangement joins TRBV12-3 or TRBV12-4 to TRBJ2-2; D not resolved. Trimming removed 1 base at V and 6 bases at J, with 15 bases between. The CDR3 is 16 amino acids. CDR3 DNA: TGTGCCAGCAGTTTAGGTTCCCAGGCAGGACCCGGGGAGCTGTTTTTT. Residues: CASSLGSQAGPGELFF.

This chain links TRBV4-1 with TRBJ2-7, with D perhaps TRBD2 (5 bases). Looked up from germline, CDR1 is MGHRA and CDR2 is YSYEKL. The CDR3 is made up of 14 amino acids. Trimming took 3 bases from V and 3 from J, leaving 12 bases between them. The CDR3 sequence: CASSQSGLGYEQYF. The CDR3 region has the DNA TGCGCCAGCAGCCAGAGTGGACTGGGCTACGAGCAGTACTTC.

This clonotype has only a few counts. This sequence joins TRBV18 and TRBJ1-6; tentative D call: TRBD1 (6 bases). V gave up 5 bases and J gave up 7 bases, with 9 bases separating them. CDR3 size: 13 residues. The germline V gene encodes CDR1 KGHSH and CDR2 LQKENI. The CDR3 reads CASSGGQNSPLHF. CDR3 nucleotide sequence: TGTGCCAGCTCAGGCGGACAGAATTCACCCCTCCACTTT.

This clonotype was detected a few times. The chain links TRBV3-1 to TRBJ2-3; maybe TRBD2 (5 bases). Per germline, CDR1 LGHDT and CDR2 YNNKEL (reference sequence). The CDR3 contains 13 residues. With 4 bases removed from V and 4 bases from J, the gap between germline ends came to 9 bases. CDR3 sequence (DNA): TGTGCCAGCAGCCGGTTGGGAGCAGATACGCAGTATTTT. Its protein product is CASSRLGADTQYF.

The V and J genes are TRBV7-2 and TRBJ2-1; no firm D call. The CDR3 extends over 17 amino acids. V lost 2 bases and J lost 0, with 14 bases in between. In germline, CDR1 is SGHTA, CDR2 FQGNSA. CDR3 loop: CASSLRASIISYNEQFF. The DNA of the CDR3 is TGTGCCAGCAGCTTACGGGCCAGTATAATCTCCTACAATGAGCAGTTCTTC.